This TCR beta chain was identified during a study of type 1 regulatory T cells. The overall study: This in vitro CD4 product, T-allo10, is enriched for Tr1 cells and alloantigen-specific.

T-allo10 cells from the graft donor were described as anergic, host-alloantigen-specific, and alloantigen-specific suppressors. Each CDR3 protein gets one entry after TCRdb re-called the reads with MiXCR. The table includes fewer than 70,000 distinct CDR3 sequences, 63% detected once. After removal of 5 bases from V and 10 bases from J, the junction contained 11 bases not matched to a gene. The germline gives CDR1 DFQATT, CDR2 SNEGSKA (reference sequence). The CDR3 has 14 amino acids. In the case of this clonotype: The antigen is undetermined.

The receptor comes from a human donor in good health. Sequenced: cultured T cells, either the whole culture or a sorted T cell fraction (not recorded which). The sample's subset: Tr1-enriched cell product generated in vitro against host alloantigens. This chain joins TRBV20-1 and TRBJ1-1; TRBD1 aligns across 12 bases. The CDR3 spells CSAPAGTGGSGAFF. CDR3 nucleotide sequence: TGCAGTGCTCCAGCCGGGACAGGGGGCTCTGGAGCTTTCTTT.